The 9 T cell receptor beta chains given below trace back to one sample, sequenced in a study of blood T cell repertoires in COVID-19 (dated by TCRdb to about 2020). Library preparation employed the immunoSEQ multiplex PCR assay. Drawn from immuneACCESS, this table holds only the in-frame rearrangements with V and J called that TCRdb kept. Clones are partly lost; checked studies trace under half to an unresolved V gene and leave the rest unexplained. The sample table lists 150,000 to 200,000 clones, 80% to 90% of them with a count of one. Together, the top ten hold 13% to 15% of the sample. The sequencing input was peripheral blood. These receptors all stem from a woman aged 70-85 years with COVID-19, enrolled during active disease.

This chain connects TRBV12-3 or TRBV12-4 to TRBJ2-5; D is unclear. The germline V and J ends were trimmed by 6 bases and 5 bases, with 13 bases remaining between them. This CDR3 spans 13 amino acids. Here the CDR3 reads CASSAFLGETQYF. The CDR3, as DNA: TGTGCCAGCAGCGCCTTTTTGGGCGAGACCCAGTACTTC.

The chain joins TRBV5-4 to TRBJ2-1, with 7 bases lining up with TRBD1. The length of the CDR3 is 15 residues. Germline trimming cut 4 bases from V and 3 bases from J; bases unmatched to any gene: 7. CDR1 is SGHNT and CDR2 is YYREEE in the germline V gene (reference sequence). CDR3 protein: CASSLDRDSYNEQFF. The CDR3 DNA sequence: TGTGCCAGCAGCCTAGACCGGGACAGCTACAATGAGCAGTTCTTC.

The chain carries TRBV7-6 and TRBJ2-1; D may be TRBD1 (5 bases). The CDR3 extends over 13 amino acids. Germline values: CDR1 SGHVS, CDR2 FNYEAQ. Trimming stripped 0 bases from V and 6 bases from J, with 6 bases between. The CDR3 loop is CASSLAGANEQFF. The CDR3 region has the DNA TGTGCCAGCAGCTTAGCTGGGGCCAATGAGCAGTTCTTC.

This clone has just one count. The chain carries TRBV28 and TRBJ1-1; D remains unclear. The V end was cut by 5 bases, the J end by 0 bases, with 7 bases between. CDR1 MDHEN and CDR2 SYDVKM come from the germline V gene. The length of the CDR3 is 13 residues. In nucleotides, the CDR3 is TGTGCCAGCAGTGGAGGGATGAACACTGAAGCTTTCTTT. This translates into CASSGGMNTEAFF.

This chain joins TRBV30 and TRBJ2-7; 9 positions match TRBD1. V dropped 0 bases and J dropped 3; count of bases not matched to a gene: 9. This CDR3 comprises 16 residues. From germline, CDR1 is GTSNPN and CDR2 SVGIG (reference sequence). The CDR3 DNA reads TGTGCCTGGAGTGTACGTTTTGGGACAGGGAGCTACGAGCAGTACTTC. It translates to CAWSVRFGTGSYEQYF.

The chain is built from TRBV5-5 and TRBJ1-5, with 9 nucleotides matching TRBD1. V was pared by 4 bases and J by 0 bases, with 8 bases of the junction left unmatched. The CDR3 is made up of 17 amino acids. The germline V gene encodes CDR1 SGHKS and CDR2 YYEKEE (reference sequence). This CDR3 reads CASSATGTGYSNQPQHF. CDR3 nucleotides: TGTGCCAGCAGCGCCACTGGGACAGGGTATAGCAATCAGCCCCAGCATTTT.

The rearrangement uses TRBV6-5 and TRBJ1-1, with 9 bases matching TRBD1. Germline V CDR1 and CDR2: MNHEY, SVGAGI. The CDR3 spans 15 residues. V gave up 8 bases and J gave up 1 base; unmatched junction bases: 8. The chain's CDR3 is CASDTGGAWNTEAFF. In nucleotides, the CDR3 is TGTGCCAGCGATACAGGGGGCGCGTGGAACACTGAAGCTTTCTTT.

The chain links TRBV7-3 to TRBJ2-4; possibly TRBD2 for D (6 bases). Germline V gene data show CDR1 as SGHTA and CDR2 as FQGTGA. This CDR3 has 15 amino acids. Trimming shortened V by 5 bases and J by 2 bases, and 13 bases separated the two germline ends. CDR3 bases: TGTGCCAGCAGCACTAACGGGGGTTCCAAAAACATTCAGTACTTC. This sequence encodes CASSTNGGSKNIQYF.

The chain joins TRBV27 to TRBJ2-7; 8 positions agree with TRBD1. Germline loops: CDR1 MNHEY, CDR2 SMNVEV (reference sequence). V was clipped by 6 bases and J by 4 bases; unmatched bases: 5. The CDR3 totals 13 residues. The CDR3 DNA is TGTGCCAGCAGCCGGGACAGGTTTTACGAGCAGTACTTC. This sequence encodes CASSRDRFYEQYF.